These 2 T cell receptor beta chains were sequenced from one sample in a study of shared clonotypes between healthy human individuals. Using immunoSEQ multiplex PCR, the repertoire was profiled, and TCRdb retains in-frame clones only, with some absent. The table shows around 2,000,000 clones, with 90% to 95% occurring only once. The source material was naive CD4+ T cells sorted from blood. Subset meaning: CD45RA+ positively selected. Receptors originate from a man younger than 35 in good health.

In DNA form, the CDR3 reads TGCGCCAGCAGCCAAGTAGGCCTCTCCTACAATGAGCAGTTCTTC. Its translation is CASSQVGLSYNEQFF. The chain is built from TRBV4-1 and TRBJ2-1; D gene unclear. Germline V gene sequence: CDR1 MGHRA, CDR2 YSYEKL. There are 15 residues in the CDR3. V dropped 1 base and J dropped 0 bases, with 7 bases sitting between them.

The J gene is TRBJ2-2, the V gene TRBV2, with D hard to call. The ends were cut back, 5 bases at V and 0 bases at J, with 7 bases in the middle. This CDR3 region has 14 residues. Germline assignment: CDR1 SNHLY and CDR2 FYNNEI. CDR3 sequence (DNA): TGTGCCAGCAGTTTGCTAGCGAACACCGGGGAGCTGTTTTTT. Translated: CASSLLANTGELFF.